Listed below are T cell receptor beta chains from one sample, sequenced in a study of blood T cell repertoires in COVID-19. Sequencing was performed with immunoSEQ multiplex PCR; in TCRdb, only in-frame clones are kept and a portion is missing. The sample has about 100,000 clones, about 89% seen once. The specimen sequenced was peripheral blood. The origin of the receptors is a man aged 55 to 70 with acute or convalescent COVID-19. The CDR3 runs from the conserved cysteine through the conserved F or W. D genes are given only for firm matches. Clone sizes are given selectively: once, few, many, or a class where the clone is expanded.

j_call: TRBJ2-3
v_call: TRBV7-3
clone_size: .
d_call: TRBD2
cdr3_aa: CASSLRTSGSADTQYF
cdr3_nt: TGTGCCAGCAGCTTAAGGACTAGCGGGAGTGCAGATACGCAGTATTTT

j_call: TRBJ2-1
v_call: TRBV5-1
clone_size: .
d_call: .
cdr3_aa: CASSLAQYNEQFF
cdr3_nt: TGCGCCAGCAGCTTGGCTCAGTACAATGAGCAGTTCTTC

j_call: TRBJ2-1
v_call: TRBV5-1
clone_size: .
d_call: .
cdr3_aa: CASSLEPAVDEQFF
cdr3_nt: TGCGCCAGCAGCTTGGAGCCAGCGGTCGATGAGCAGTTCTTC

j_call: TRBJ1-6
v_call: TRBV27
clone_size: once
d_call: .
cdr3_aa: CASSFHTGLNNSPLHF
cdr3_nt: TGTGCCAGCAGTTTCCACACGGGGTTGAATAATTCACCCCTCCACTTT

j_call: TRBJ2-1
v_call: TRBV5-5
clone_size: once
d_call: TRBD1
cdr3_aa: CASSWDRARGGQFF
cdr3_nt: TGTGCCAGCAGTTGGGACAGGGCGCGAGGGGGGCAGTTCTTC

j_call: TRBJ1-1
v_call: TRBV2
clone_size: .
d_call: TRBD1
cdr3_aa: CASSGQGGNTEAFF
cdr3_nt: TGTGCCAGCAGCGGACAGGGCGGGAACACTGAAGCTTTCTTT

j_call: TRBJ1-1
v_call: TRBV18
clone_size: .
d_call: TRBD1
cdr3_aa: CASSDRVGGFTEAFF
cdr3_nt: TGTGCCAGCTCGGACAGGGTTGGGGGGTTCACTGAAGCTTTCTTT

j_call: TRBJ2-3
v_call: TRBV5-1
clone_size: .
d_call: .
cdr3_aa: CASRRESGPSTDTQYF
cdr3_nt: TGCGCCAGCAGGAGGGAAAGCGGGCCTAGCACAGATACGCAGTATTTT

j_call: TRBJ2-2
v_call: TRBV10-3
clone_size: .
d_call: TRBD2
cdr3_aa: CASGGGARTGELFF
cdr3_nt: TGTGCCTCGGGGGGGGGAGCACGCACCGGGGAGCTGTTTTTT

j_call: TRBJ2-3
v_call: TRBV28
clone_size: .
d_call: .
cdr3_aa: CASTGQLDTQYF
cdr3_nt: TGTGCCAGCACAGGGCAGTTGGATACGCAGTATTTT

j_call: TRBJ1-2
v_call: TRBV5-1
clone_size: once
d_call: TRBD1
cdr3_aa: CASSLQGADYGYTF
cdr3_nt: TGCGCCAGCAGCTTACAGGGGGCTGACTATGGCTACACCTTC

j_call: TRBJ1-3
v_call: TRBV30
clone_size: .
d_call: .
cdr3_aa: CAWSLPTVGRIIGNTIYF
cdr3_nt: TGTGCCTGGAGTCTTCCGACAGTTGGTCGCATAATAGGAAACACCATATATTTT

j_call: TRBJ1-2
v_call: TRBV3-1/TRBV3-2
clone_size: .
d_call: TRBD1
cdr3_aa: CASSPGTVDNYGYTF
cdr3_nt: TGTGCCAGCAGCCCCGGGACAGTGGATAACTATGGCTACACCTTC

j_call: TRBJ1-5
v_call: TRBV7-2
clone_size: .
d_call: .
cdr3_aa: CASSLDSTLNQPQHF
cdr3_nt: TGTGCCAGCAGCTTGGACTCTACTCTAAATCAGCCCCAGCATTTT

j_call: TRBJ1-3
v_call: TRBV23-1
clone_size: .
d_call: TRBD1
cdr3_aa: CASSLRLDRGSGNTIYF
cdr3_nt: TGCGCCAGCAGCCTAAGACTAGACAGGGGCTCTGGAAACACCATATATTTT

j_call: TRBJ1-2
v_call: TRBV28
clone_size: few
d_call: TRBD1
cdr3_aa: CASSPAHRGSLGYTF
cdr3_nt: TGTGCCAGCAGCCCCGCGCACAGGGGATCCCTGGGCTACACCTTC

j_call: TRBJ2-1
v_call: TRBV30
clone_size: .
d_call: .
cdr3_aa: CAWRPGTRILYNEQFF
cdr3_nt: TGTGCCTGGAGACCAGGGACAAGGATTTTATACAATGAGCAGTTCTTC

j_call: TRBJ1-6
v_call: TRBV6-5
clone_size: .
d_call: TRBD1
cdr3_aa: CASTLDRANSPLHF
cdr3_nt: TGTGCCAGCACCCTAGACAGGGCCAATTCACCCCTCCACTTT

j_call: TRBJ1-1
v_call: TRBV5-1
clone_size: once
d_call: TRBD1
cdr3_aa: CASSPAGGADTEAFF
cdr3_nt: TGCGCCAGCAGCCCGGCAGGGGGCGCGGACACTGAAGCTTTCTTT

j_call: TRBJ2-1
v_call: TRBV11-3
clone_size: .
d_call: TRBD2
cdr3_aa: CASSLLRESPNEQFF
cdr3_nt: TGTGCCAGCAGCTTACTGCGGGAGAGCCCAAATGAGCAGTTCTTC

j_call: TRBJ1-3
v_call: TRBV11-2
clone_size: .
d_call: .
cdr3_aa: CASSRTGSSGNTIYF
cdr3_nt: TGTGCCAGCAGCCGTACAGGCAGCTCTGGAAACACCATATATTTT

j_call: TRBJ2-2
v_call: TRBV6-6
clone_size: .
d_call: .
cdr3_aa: CASRTGRPPNTGELFF
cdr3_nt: TGTGCCAGCAGGACAGGCCGGCCTCCGAACACCGGGGAGCTGTTTTTT

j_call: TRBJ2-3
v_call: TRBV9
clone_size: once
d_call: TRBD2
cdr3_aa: CASSPDIAGDFMSADTQYF
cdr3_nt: TGTGCCAGCAGCCCCGATATAGCGGGAGACTTCATGTCGGCAGATACGCAGTATTTT

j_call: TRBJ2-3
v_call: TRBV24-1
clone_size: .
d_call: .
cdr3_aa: CATSDLYRDSDTQYF
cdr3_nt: TGTGCCACCAGTGATTTGTATCGGGACTCCGATACGCAGTATTTT

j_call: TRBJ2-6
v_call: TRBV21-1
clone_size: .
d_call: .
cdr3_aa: CASSNLGTGGSGANVLTF
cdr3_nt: TGTGCCAGCAGCAATTTAGGGACAGGGGGCTCTGGGGCCAACGTCCTGACTTTC

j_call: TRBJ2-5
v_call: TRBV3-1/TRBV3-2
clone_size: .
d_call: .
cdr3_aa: CASRVTPLKTQYF
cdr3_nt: TGTGCCAGCAGGGTTACACCGTTAAAGACCCAGTACTTC